The 15 T cell receptor beta chains presented below share a single source sample, sequenced in a study of blood T cell repertoires in COVID-19. Generated by immunoSEQ multiplex PCR, the TCRdb table keeps only in-frame clones and is missing some. Seen here are around 200,000 clones, 70% to 80% observed once, and the top ten hold around an eighth. Source material: peripheral blood. The receptors come from a man aged 45-65 years who had recovered from COVID-19.

The chain combines TRBV5-1 with TRBJ2-3; 8 bases are shared with TRBD2. The V gene end was trimmed by 0 bases and the J gene end by 5 bases; junction bases not matched to a gene: 2. CDR3 length: 14 residues. The germline V gene encodes CDR1 SGHRS and CDR2 YFSETQ. The CDR3 bases are TGCGCCAGCAGCTTGGGACTAGCGATAGATACGCAGTATTTT. Translating it yields CASSLGLAIDTQYF.

DNA for the CDR3: TGTGCCAGCAGCCCAGACAGGGGGCTCGGAAACACCATATATTTT. It specifies CASSPDRGLGNTIYF. The chain links TRBV3-1 (or the pseudogene TRBV3-2) to TRBJ1-3; 10 bases are a match to TRBD1. Germline loops: CDR1 LGHDT, CDR2 YNNKEL (reference sequence). The CDR3 loop spans 15 amino acids. J gave up 4 bases and V 4 bases, and 4 bases lay outside the gene matches.

The chain uses TRBV3-1 (or the pseudogene TRBV3-2) and TRBJ2-1, with 8 bases matching TRBD2. V shed 2 bases and J 3 bases; nucleotides not matched to a gene: 6. Germline-derived CDR1 and CDR2 are LGHDT and YNNKEL (reference sequence). This CDR3 contains 16 residues. CDR3 DNA: TGTGCCAGCAGCCAATCGGGAGCGGGAGACTACAATGAGCAGTTCTTC. This codes for CASSQSGAGDYNEQFF.

The rearrangement links TRBV7-9 to TRBJ2-1; D not certain. Germline values: CDR1 SEHNR, CDR2 FQNEAQ (reference sequence). Trimming shortened V by 10 bases and J by 5 bases, and 12 bases separated the two germline ends. This CDR3 has 12 amino acids. Written as DNA, the CDR3 is TGTGCCATCAACCTTCCGGACAATGAGCAGTTCTTC. This sequence encodes CAINLPDNEQFF. Using reference TRBV7-9 and TRBJ2-1 for the parts outside the CDR3, the full variable domain is DTGVSQNPRHKITKRGQNVTFRCDPISEHNRLYWYRQTLGQGPEFLTYFQNEAQLEKSRLLSDRFSAERPKGSFSTLEIQRTEQGDSAMYLCAINLPDNEQFFGPGTRLTVL.

This clone was picked up a small number of times. This chain uses TRBV7-9 with TRBJ2-7; possibly TRBD1 for D (5 bases). In germline, CDR1 is SEHNR, CDR2 FQNEAQ (reference sequence). The length of the CDR3 is 13 residues. The V end was cut by 2 bases, the J end by 5 bases, with 10 bases between. For the CDR3, the DNA is TGTGCCAGCAGCTTATACAGGTCCGACGAGCAGTACTTC. It yields the protein CASSLYRSDEQYF.

V and J are TRBV2 and TRBJ2-1, with 11 bases matching TRBD2. Germline V CDR1 and CDR2: SNHLY, FYNNEI. J gave up 8 bases and V 6 bases, and 9 bases lay outside the gene matches. This CDR3 has 15 amino acids. The CDR3 protein is CASRPTSGSPHEQFF. CDR3 DNA: TGTGCCAGCAGGCCTACTAGCGGGAGTCCACATGAGCAGTTCTTC. Full variable domain (remainder filled in from reference TRBV2 and TRBJ2-1): EPEVTQTPSHQVTQMGQEVILRCVPISNHLYFYWYRQILGQKVEFLVSFYNNEISEKSEIFDDQFSVERPDGSNFTLKIRSTKLEDSAMYFCASRPTSGSPHEQFFGPGTRLTVL.

The chain uses TRBV5-4 and TRBJ2-5; TRBD2 matches at 10 bases. J lost 3 bases, V lost 4 bases, and 6 bases had no gene match. Germline V gene data show CDR1 as SGHNT and CDR2 as YYREEE (reference sequence). The CDR3 sequence is 15 residues long. Written as DNA, the CDR3 is TGTGCCAGCAGCCGATTAGCGGGAGGAGAAGAGACCCAGTACTTC. It codes for CASSRLAGGEETQYF.

The V gene is TRBV24-1, the J gene TRBJ2-7; TRBD1 aligns across 9 bases. The ends lost 4 bases at V and 2 bases at J; junction bases unmatched: 5. Germline CDR1 and CDR2: KGHDR and SFDVKD. This CDR3 has 15 amino acids. The CDR3 bases are TGTGCCACCAGTGACCCGCGGGACAGGGCCTACGAGCAGTACTTC. This translates into CATSDPRDRAYEQYF.

The V gene is TRBV6-6, the J gene TRBJ1-2; maybe TRBD1 (5 bases). Germline V gene data show CDR1 as MNHNY and CDR2 as SVGAGI (reference sequence). The V end lost 10 bases, the J end lost 3 bases, and 12 bases lay between the germline ends. The CDR3 has 12 residues. CDR3 sequence: CATFRADYGYTF. For the CDR3, the DNA is TGTGCCACGTTCAGGGCTGACTATGGCTACACCTTC.

This clone came up a few times. The gene calls are TRBV6-5 and TRBJ2-1, with 10 bases fitting TRBD2. The CDR3 sequence is 14 residues long. The V gene's germline CDR1 is MNHEY and CDR2 SVGAGI. V was pared by 4 bases and J by 7 bases, with 4 bases of the junction left unmatched. The CDR3, as DNA: TGTGCCAGCAGTTGGACTAGCGGATGGAATGAGCAGTTCTTC. Translated, it gives CASSWTSGWNEQFF.

For the CDR3, the DNA is TGTGCCAGCAGTCGCCGGGACAGGACTCCTTCGAACACCGGGGAGCTGTTTTTT. Translation: CASSRRDRTPSNTGELFF. The chain is built from TRBV6-2 or TRBV6-3 and TRBJ2-2; 8 bases match TRBD1. CDR3 size: 18 residues. V lost 5 bases and J lost 0; bases outside the gene matches: 11. Germline V gene sequence: CDR1 MNHEY, CDR2 SVGEGT.

This clone was detected only a few times. The rearrangement links TRBV7-8 to TRBJ2-7, with 7 bases lining up with TRBD1. Germline CDR1 SGHVS, CDR2 FQNEAQ. Trimming at V came to 5 bases and at J to 0 bases, leaving 4 bases not matched to a gene. The CDR3 length is 14 residues. The CDR3, as DNA: TGTGCCAGCAGCCCTAGGGACAGCTCCTACGAGCAGTACTTC. It translates to CASSPRDSSYEQYF.

The CDR3 is CASSRGTSENTGELFF. CDR3 sequence (DNA): TGTGCCAGCAGTCGTGGGACTAGCGAGAACACCGGGGAGCTGTTTTTT. The genes are TRBV6-2 or TRBV6-3 and TRBJ2-2, with 10 bases aligning to TRBD2. This CDR3 region has 16 residues. Germline V CDR1 and CDR2: MNHEY, SVGEGT. J was trimmed by 1 base and V by 5 bases; bases with no gene match: 4.

This clone was detected only a few times. The V and J genes are TRBV2 and TRBJ2-4; D possibly corresponds to TRBD2 (6 bases). The CDR3 has 13 residues. Deletions cut 8 bases from V and 8 bases from J, with 16 bases between. From germline, CDR1 is SNHLY and CDR2 FYNNEI. The CDR3 DNA is TGTGCCAGCGGCTTCCGGCGGGGAGACATTCAGTACTTC. Translating it yields CASGFRRGDIQYF. Complete variable domain (other parts from reference TRBV2 and TRBJ2-4): EPEVTQTPSHQVTQMGQEVILRCVPISNHLYFYWYRQILGQKVEFLVSFYNNEISEKSEIFDDQFSVERPDGSNFTLKIRSTKLEDSAMYFCASGFRRGDIQYFGAGTRLSVL.

The V gene is TRBV18, the J gene TRBJ2-3, with D maybe TRBD1 (6 bases). CDR3 length: 14 residues. The V gene lost 8 bases and the J gene lost 0 bases, with 12 bases spanning the gap. Germline V gene lookup returns CDR1 KGHSH and CDR2 LQKENI. In nucleotides, the CDR3 is TGTGCCAGCAAATGGACAGCGAGCACAGATACGCAGTATTTT. It codes for CASKWTASTDTQYF.